What follows is one TCR beta chain and its context. This specimen comes from a study of tumor-infiltrating lymphocytes in oesophageal squamous cell carcinoma. The CDR3 covers 17 residues. Germline CDR1 reads MDHEN; CDR2 reads SYDVKM. TCRdb fed the PCR reads into MiXCR, producing one record per CDR3 protein. Of roughly 10,000 distinct CDR3 sequences listed, 55% to 75% are singletons. The sequence was obtained from a female donor with esophageal squamous cell carcinoma. The sequenced material came from esophageal tumor tissue. This rearrangement joins TRBV28 to TRBJ2-6, with 10 bases aligning to TRBD1. Matching the DNA end better, TRBJ2-7 makes the J call doubtful. This chain's CDR3 is CASSFPKTGGAMNEQYF. The CDR3 DNA reads as TGTGCCAGCAGTTTCCCTAAGACAGGGGGCGCAATGAATGAGCAGTACTTC.